What follows are 3 T cell receptor beta chains derived from one specimen sequenced in a study of early T cells in non-severe SARS-CoV-2 infection. TCRdb re-called the 5' RACE reads with MiXCR, one entry per CDR3 protein. Among approximately 69,000 distinct CDR3 sequences listed, 9% to 15% were seen once. The sample was whole blood. All receptors derive from an adult who was a healthcare worker with PCR-confirmed SARS-CoV-2 infection or an uninfected control (not recorded which).

This clonotype was found many times. This rearrangement joins TRBV6-4 to TRBJ2-2, with unresolved D. Trimming took 4 bases from V and 3 from J, leaving 6 bases between them. CDR1 and CDR2 from the germline V gene are MRHNA and SNTAGT. The CDR3 contains 13 residues. The CDR3 DNA sequence: TGTGCCAGCAGTGCTAGAGACACCGGGGAGCTGTTTTTT. It is translated as CASSARDTGELFF.

This clonotype was seen a handful of times. The chain joins TRBV14 to TRBJ1-6; D perhaps matches TRBD1 (5 bases). Germline values: CDR1 SGHDN, CDR2 FVKESK. V lost 3 bases and J 8 bases, leaving 8 bases between the germline ends. CDR3 length equals 13 residues. The CDR3 nucleotides read TGTGCCAGCAGCCATAGACAGCATTCACCCCTCCACTTT. This translates into CASSHRQHSPLHF. The full variable domain, completed using reference TRBV14 and TRBJ1-6, is EAGVTQFPSHSVIEKGQTVTLRCDPISGHDNLYWYRRVMGKEIKFLLHFVKESKQDESGMPNNRFLAERTGGTYSTLKVQPAELEDSGVYFCASSHRQHSPLHFGNGTRLTVT.

This clonotype has a count of ten or more. The chain couples TRBV7-9 to TRBJ2-5, with D possibly matching TRBD2 (6 bases). Germline values: CDR1 SEHNR, CDR2 FQNEAQ (reference sequence). The CDR3 extends over 13 amino acids. V lost 4 bases to trimming and J lost 5 bases, with 11 bases between them. The CDR3 DNA reads TGTGCCAGCAGCTACGGGGGTTGGGAGACCCAGTACTTC. Its protein is CASSYGGWETQYF.